The 25 T cell receptor beta chains given below trace back to one sample, sequenced in a study of identifying expanded T cells in peripheral blood. Sequencing was performed with immunoSEQ multiplex PCR; in TCRdb, only in-frame clones are kept and a portion is missing. Of 84,000 or so clones listed, roughly 90% are singletons. The sequencing sample was made of blood. These receptors were obtained from a person between 18 and 75 years old in good health.

The J gene is TRBJ1-1, the V gene TRBV30; D remains unclear. Germline V CDR1 and CDR2: GTSNPN, SVGIG (reference sequence). CDR3 length equals 14 residues. V was pared by 0 bases and J by 1 base, with 9 bases between. The CDR3 here is CAWSVGQANTEAFF. CDR3 DNA: TGTGCCTGGAGTGTTGGGCAAGCGAACACTGAAGCTTTCTTT.

This clone was counted once. The chain employs TRBV7-2 and TRBJ2-6; D is possibly TRBD1 (5 bases). Trimming cost V 3 bases and J 0 bases, with 15 bases left between them. The CDR3 has 18 amino acids. Germline V gene data show CDR1 as SGHTA and CDR2 as FQGNSA. CDR3 nucleotides: TGTGCCAGCAGCTTCCGAGCAGGGCTTCCCTCTGGGGCCAACGTCCTGACTTTC. This codes for CASSFRAGLPSGANVLTF.

The chain has TRBV6-4 and TRBJ2-4; D may be TRBD1 or TRBD2 (5 bases each). Germline CDR1 and CDR2: MRHNA and SNTAGT. The CDR3 covers 15 residues. The V and J ends lost 10 bases and 1 base respectively, with 17 bases between them. Here the CDR3 DNA reads TGTGCCACCCACCCCGGGGCCTTGGCCAAAAACATTCAGTACTTC. It translates to CATHPGALAKNIQYF.

The chain recombines TRBV11-1 with TRBJ2-5; either TRBD1 or TRBD2 may supply D (6 bases each). CDR1 is SGHAT and CDR2 is FQDESV in the germline V gene (reference sequence). V lost 2 bases and J lost 3, with 13 bases in between. CDR3 length equals 15 residues. The CDR3 sequence: CASSLRRDTKETQYF. The DNA of the CDR3 is TGTGCCAGCAGCTTAAGGCGGGACACGAAAGAGACCCAGTACTTC.

The chain recombines TRBV18 with TRBJ1-2; the D is unclear. The germline V gene has CDR1 KGHSH and CDR2 LQKENI. V was pared by 0 bases and J by 8 bases, with 10 bases between. CDR3 length equals 13 residues. The CDR3 protein is CASSPPGGDGYTF. CDR3 coding DNA: TGTGCCAGCTCACCACCGGGAGGAGACGGCTACACCTTC.

As DNA, the CDR3 is TGTGCCAGCAGCCCAGGGGACAGGGGGCGAAATGAGCAGTTCTTC. Its translation: CASSPGDRGRNEQFF. V usage is TRBV7-3 and J usage is TRBJ2-1; 12 nucleotides match TRBD1. Trimming removed 5 bases from V and 7 bases from J; junction bases left unmatched: 6. Germline V gene lookup returns CDR1 SGHTA and CDR2 FQGTGA. The CDR3 is 15 residues long.

The chain links TRBV18 to TRBJ2-5, with D possibly being TRBD1 (6 bases). The V gene's germline CDR1 is KGHSH and CDR2 LQKENI. CDR3 length: 14 amino acids. Trimming removed 3 bases at V and 2 bases at J, with 10 bases between. CDR3 coding DNA: TGTGCCAGCTCACCGACAGGCCTTCAAGAGACCCAGTACTTC. This translates into CASSPTGLQETQYF.

CDR3 DNA: TGTGCCTGGAGGCGGGGGTCCACAGATACGCAGTATTTT. It specifies CAWRRGSTDTQYF. The chain joins TRBV30 to TRBJ2-3; the match to TRBD2 covers 7 bases. The CDR3 has 13 residues. V shed 3 bases and J 2 bases; nucleotides not matched to a gene: 2. In germline, CDR1 is GTSNPN, CDR2 SVGIG (reference sequence). The entire variable domain, with the rest obtained from reference TRBV30 and TRBJ2-3, is as follows: SQTIHQWPATLVQPVGSPLSLECTVEGTSNPNLYWYRQAAGRGLQLLFYSVGIGQISSEVPQNLSASRPQDRQFILSSKKLLLSDSGFYLCAWRRGSTDTQYFGPGTRLTVL.

The chain links TRBV28 to TRBJ1-1; D not resolved. Germline V lookup: CDR1 MDHEN, CDR2 SYDVKM. V lost 9 bases to trimming and J lost 1 base, with 18 bases between them. The CDR3 runs 15 residues. The chain's CDR3 is CASCEDGPGNTEAFF. In DNA form, the CDR3 reads TGTGCCAGTTGTGAAGACGGCCCCGGGAACACTGAAGCTTTCTTT.

This rearrangement joins TRBV9 to TRBJ2-3; D not resolved. The V end lost 3 bases, the J end lost 2 bases, and 4 bases lay between the germline ends. CDR1 is SGDLS, CDR2 YYNGEE, per germline. This CDR3 contains 12 residues. CDR3: CASSGNTDTQYF. In DNA, the CDR3 is TGTGCCAGCAGCGGAAACACAGATACGCAGTATTTT.

V gene TRBV19 combines with J gene TRBJ1-5, with a possible D match to TRBD1 (5 bases). V was shortened by 10 bases and J by 0 bases, with 13 bases between the two germline ends. Germline V lookup: CDR1 LNHDA, CDR2 SQIVND (reference sequence). The length of the CDR3 is 14 residues. Written as DNA, the CDR3 is TGTGCCACTAGGGACGGCTATAGCAATCAGCCCCAGCATTTT. Its protein product is CATRDGYSNQPQHF.

The chain recombines TRBV7-3 with TRBJ2-2, with unresolved D. V lost 5 bases and J 1 base, leaving 2 bases between the germline ends. This CDR3 comprises 12 residues. CDR1 SGHTA and CDR2 FQGTGA come from the germline V gene. The CDR3 here is CASSKNTGELFF. DNA of the CDR3: TGTGCCAGCAGCAAGAACACCGGGGAGCTGTTTTTT.

This clone was recorded a few times. The chain has TRBV5-1 and TRBJ2-7; a possible D gene is TRBD1 (5 bases). The CDR3 runs to 11 residues. Germline loops: CDR1 SGHRS, CDR2 YFSETQ. Trimming removed 4 bases from V and 7 bases from J, with 9 bases in between. The CDR3 loop is CASSTGQEQYF. The CDR3 nucleotides read TGCGCCAGCAGCACTGGACAAGAGCAGTACTTC.

The V gene is TRBV7-3, the J gene TRBJ1-6; 7 bases are a match to TRBD1. The CDR3 totals 15 residues. Looked up from germline, CDR1 is SGHTA and CDR2 is FQGTGA. J was trimmed by 7 bases and V by 2 bases; bases with no gene match: 5. CDR3 bases: TGTGCCAGCAGCTTACAGGGGACAGCCAATTCACCCCTCCACTTT. Amino acid sequence: CASSLQGTANSPLHF. The variable domain in full, with the rest retrieved from reference TRBV7-3 and TRBJ1-6, is GAGVSQTPSNKVTEKGKYVELRCDPISGHTALYWYRQSLGQGPEFLIYFQGTGAADDSGLPNDRFFAVRPEGSVSTLKIQRTERGDSAVYLCASSLQGTANSPLHFGNGTRLTVT.

The V and J genes are TRBV5-4 and TRBJ2-2; 12 bases fit TRBD1. Germline V CDR1 and CDR2: SGHNT, YYREEE (reference sequence). V trimming: 0 bases; J trimming: 8 bases; junction bases outside the gene matches: 5. There are 16 residues in the CDR3. CDR3 in amino acids: CASSLGRDRGRGELFF. For the CDR3, the DNA is TGTGCCAGCAGCTTGGGGCGGGACAGGGGGCGAGGGGAGCTGTTTTTT.

The chain recombines TRBV5-1 with TRBJ2-7; 12 bases are a match to TRBD1. Germline loops: CDR1 SGHRS, CDR2 YFSETQ. The CDR3 has 18 amino acids. After removal of 3 bases from V and 2 bases from J, the junction contained 12 bases not matched to a gene. The CDR3 DNA reads as TGCGCCAGCAGCTATTTTTCCGGGACAGGGGGCGCAACCTACGAGCAGTACTTC. It yields the protein CASSYFSGTGGATYEQYF. The complete variable domain, with remaining parts taken from reference TRBV5-1 and TRBJ2-7, reads KAGVTQTPRYLIKTRGQQVTLSCSPISGHRSVSWYQQTPGQGLQFLFEYFSETQRNKGNFPGRFSGRQFSNSRSEMNVSTLELGDSALYLCASSYFSGTGGATYEQYFGPGTRLTVT.

The genes are TRBV7-9 and TRBJ2-7; D is ambiguous. The CDR3 loop spans 17 amino acids. CDR1 and CDR2 from the germline V gene are SEHNR and FQNEAQ (reference sequence). Trimming left V 2 bases short and J 2 bases short, with 19 bases between. The CDR3 region is CASSLSYPTSRTYEQYF. DNA for the CDR3: TGTGCCAGCAGCTTATCCTATCCGACTTCACGGACCTACGAGCAGTACTTC. Complete variable domain (other parts from reference TRBV7-9 and TRBJ2-7): DTGVSQNPRHKITKRGQNVTFRCDPISEHNRLYWYRQTLGQGPEFLTYFQNEAQLEKSRLLSDRFSAERPKGSFSTLEIQRTEQGDSAMYLCASSLSYPTSRTYEQYFGPGTRLTVT.

V usage is TRBV4-3 and J usage is TRBJ1-3, with TRBD1 as a possible D gene (5 bases). The length of the CDR3 is 14 residues. Germline V gene sequence: CDR1 LGHNA, CDR2 YSLEER. Trimming stripped 0 bases from V and 5 bases from J, with 8 bases between. The CDR3 region is CASSQDRARNTIYF. The DNA of the CDR3 is TGCGCCAGCAGCCAAGACAGGGCCCGAAACACCATATATTTT.

The chain links TRBV7-2 to TRBJ2-3, with D perhaps matching TRBD1 or TRBD2 (5 bases each). The germline V and J ends were trimmed by 7 bases and 2 bases, with 16 bases remaining between them. Germline V gene lookup returns CDR1 SGHTA and CDR2 FQGNSA. The length of the CDR3 is 15 residues. The CDR3 bases are TGTGCCAGCACCCTTGGGGGTAGCCACACAGATACGCAGTATTTT. This codes for CASTLGGSHTDTQYF.

The rearrangement links TRBV5-6 to TRBJ2-3; D call uncertain. The CDR3 consists of 12 residues. V gave up 0 bases and J gave up 5 bases, with 4 bases separating them. Germline CDR1 and CDR2: SGHDT and YYEEEE. CDR3: CASSLVLDTQYF. Here the CDR3 DNA reads TGTGCCAGCAGCTTGGTGCTAGATACGCAGTATTTT.

CDR3 residues: CASRVAFF. In nucleotides, the CDR3 is TGTGCCAGCAGGGTAGCTTTCTTT. The V call is TRBV2, the J call TRBJ1-1; D unclear. From germline, CDR1 is SNHLY and CDR2 FYNNEI. V gave up 6 bases and J gave up 10 bases, with 3 bases separating them. CDR3 length equals 8 residues.

V usage is TRBV7-2 and J usage is TRBJ2-3; 8 positions agree with TRBD1. Germline V gene lookup returns CDR1 SGHTA and CDR2 FQGNSA. The CDR3 spans 16 residues. Trimming took 4 bases from V and 3 from J; bases not matched to a gene: 9. This CDR3 is CASSYRTGSLTDTQYF. In DNA form, the CDR3 reads TGTGCCAGCAGCTATCGGACAGGGAGTTTGACAGATACGCAGTATTTT.

CDR3 coding DNA: TGTGCCACCAGGAGGAGGGGAGGGGTGTTTGGTGGCTACACCTTC. As protein: CATRRRGGVFGGYTF. The chain recombines TRBV15 with TRBJ1-2; TRBD1 might be the D (5 bases). CDR1 and CDR2 from the germline V gene are LNHNV and YYDKDF (reference sequence). This CDR3 is built from 15 residues. The V end was cut by 6 bases, the J end by 7 bases, with 21 bases between.

CDR3 coding DNA: TGTGCCAGCAGCGCCGGGACGGATATGTACAATGAGCAGTTCTTC. It translates to CASSAGTDMYNEQFF. This sequence joins TRBV9 and TRBJ2-1; the D gene could be TRBD1 or TRBD2 (5 bases each). The CDR3 is 15 amino acids. From germline, CDR1 is SGDLS and CDR2 YYNGEE. Trimming cost V 3 bases and J 4 bases, with 14 bases left between them. Full variable domain (outside the CDR3, taken from reference TRBV9 and TRBJ2-1): DSGVTQTPKHLITATGQRVTLRCSPRSGDLSVYWYQQSLDQGLQFLIQYYNGEERAKGNILERFSAQQFPDLHSELNLSSLELGDSALYFCASSAGTDMYNEQFFGPGTRLTVL.

The CDR3 sequence is CASSYGASGFTDTQYF. The CDR3 DNA follows: TGTGCCAGCAGCTATGGGGCTAGCGGTTTCACAGATACGCAGTATTTT. This chain joins TRBV7-2 and TRBJ2-3, with TRBD2 identical over 7 bases. V was clipped by 4 bases and J by 2 bases; unmatched bases: 9. CDR3 size: 16 residues. The germline V gene has CDR1 SGHTA and CDR2 FQGNSA.